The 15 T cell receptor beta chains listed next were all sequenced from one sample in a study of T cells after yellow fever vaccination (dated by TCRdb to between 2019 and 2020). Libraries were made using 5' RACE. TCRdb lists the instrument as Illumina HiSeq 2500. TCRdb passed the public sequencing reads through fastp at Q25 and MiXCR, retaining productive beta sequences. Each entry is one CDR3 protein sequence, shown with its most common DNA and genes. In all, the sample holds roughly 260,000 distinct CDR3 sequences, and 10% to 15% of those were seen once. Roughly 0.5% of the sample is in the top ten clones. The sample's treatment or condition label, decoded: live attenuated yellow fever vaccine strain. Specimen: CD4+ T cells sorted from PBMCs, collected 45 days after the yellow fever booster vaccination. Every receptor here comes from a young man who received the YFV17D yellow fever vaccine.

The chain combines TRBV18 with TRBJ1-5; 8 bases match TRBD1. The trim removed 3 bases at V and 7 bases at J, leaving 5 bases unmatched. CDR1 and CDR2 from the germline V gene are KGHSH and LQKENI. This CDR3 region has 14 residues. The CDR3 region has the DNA TGTGCCAGCTCACCGACAGGGGCCAACCAGCCCCAGCATTTT. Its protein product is CASSPTGANQPQHF.

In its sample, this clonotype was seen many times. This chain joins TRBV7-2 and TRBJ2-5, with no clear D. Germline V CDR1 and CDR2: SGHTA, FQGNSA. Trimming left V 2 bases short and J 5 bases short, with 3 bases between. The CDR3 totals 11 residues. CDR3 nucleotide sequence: TGTGCCAGCAGCTTATGGGAGACCCAGTACTTC. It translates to CASSLWETQYF.

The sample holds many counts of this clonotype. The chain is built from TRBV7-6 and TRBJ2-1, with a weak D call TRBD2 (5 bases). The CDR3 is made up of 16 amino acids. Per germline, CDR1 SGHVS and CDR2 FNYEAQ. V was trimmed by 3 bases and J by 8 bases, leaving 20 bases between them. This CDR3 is CASSLSGPRAVYEQFF. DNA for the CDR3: TGTGCCAGCAGCTTGAGCGGCCCTAGAGCGGTTTATGAGCAGTTCTTC.

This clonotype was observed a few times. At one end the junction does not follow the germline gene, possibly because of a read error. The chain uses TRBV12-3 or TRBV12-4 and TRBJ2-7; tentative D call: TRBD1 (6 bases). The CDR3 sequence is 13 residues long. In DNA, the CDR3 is TGTGCCAGCAGCCCTGCTGGACAGTTTATCCAAGACTTC. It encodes CASSPAGQFIQDF.

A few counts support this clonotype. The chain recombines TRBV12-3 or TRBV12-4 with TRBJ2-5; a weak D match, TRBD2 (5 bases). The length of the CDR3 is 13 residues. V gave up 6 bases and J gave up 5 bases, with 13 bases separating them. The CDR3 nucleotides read TGTGCCAGCAGGTTCGTGGGAGCTGAGACCCAGTACTTC. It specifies CASRFVGAETQYF.

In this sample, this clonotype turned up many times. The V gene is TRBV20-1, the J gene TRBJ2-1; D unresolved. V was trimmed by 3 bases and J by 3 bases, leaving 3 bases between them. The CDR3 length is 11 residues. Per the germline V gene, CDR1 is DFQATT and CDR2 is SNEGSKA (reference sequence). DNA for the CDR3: TGCAGTGCTAGGAGCTACAATGAGCAGTTCTTC. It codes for CSARSYNEQFF.

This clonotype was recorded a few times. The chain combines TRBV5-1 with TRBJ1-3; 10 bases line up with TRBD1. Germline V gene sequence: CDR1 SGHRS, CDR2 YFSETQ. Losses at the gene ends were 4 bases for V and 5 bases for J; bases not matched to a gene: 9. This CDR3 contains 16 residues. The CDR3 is CASSTTGGAGRNTIYF. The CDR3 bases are TGCGCCAGCAGCACGACAGGGGGCGCGGGGAGAAACACCATATATTTT.

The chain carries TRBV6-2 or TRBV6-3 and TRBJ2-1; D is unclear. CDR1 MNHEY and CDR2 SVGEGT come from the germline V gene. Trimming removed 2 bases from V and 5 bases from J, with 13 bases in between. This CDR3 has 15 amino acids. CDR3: CASSYNLGAHNEQFF. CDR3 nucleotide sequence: TGTGCCAGCAGTTACAATCTAGGAGCGCACAATGAGCAGTTCTTC.

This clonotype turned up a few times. The CDR3 DNA sequence: TGTGCCAGCAGCTTAGCGGGACGGAACGAGCAGTACTTC. It codes for CASSLAGRNEQYF. The rearrangement joins TRBV7-2 to TRBJ2-7, with D perhaps given as TRBD1 or TRBD2 (5 bases each). Germline-derived CDR1 and CDR2 are SGHTA and FQGNSA. The CDR3 extends over 13 amino acids. Trimming took 0 bases from V and 5 from J, leaving 8 bases between them.

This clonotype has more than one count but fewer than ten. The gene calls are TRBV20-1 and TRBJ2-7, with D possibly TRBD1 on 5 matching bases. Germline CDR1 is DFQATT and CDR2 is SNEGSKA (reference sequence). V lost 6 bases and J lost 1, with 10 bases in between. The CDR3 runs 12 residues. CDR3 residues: CSALKGSYEQYF. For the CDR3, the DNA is TGCAGTGCATTAAAGGGGTCCTACGAGCAGTACTTC.

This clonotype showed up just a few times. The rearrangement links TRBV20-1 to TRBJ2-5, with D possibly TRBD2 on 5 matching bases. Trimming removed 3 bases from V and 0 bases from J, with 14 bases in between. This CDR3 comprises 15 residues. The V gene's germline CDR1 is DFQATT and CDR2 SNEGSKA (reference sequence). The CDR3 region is CSASVWRRDQETQYF. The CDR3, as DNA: TGCAGTGCTAGCGTGTGGAGGCGGGACCAAGAGACCCAGTACTTC.

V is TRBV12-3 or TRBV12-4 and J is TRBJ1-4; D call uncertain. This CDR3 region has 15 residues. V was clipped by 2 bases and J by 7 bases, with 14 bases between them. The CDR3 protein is CASSLRISVGEKLFF. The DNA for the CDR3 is TGTGCCAGCAGTTTACGAATTTCAGTTGGTGAAAAACTGTTTTTT.

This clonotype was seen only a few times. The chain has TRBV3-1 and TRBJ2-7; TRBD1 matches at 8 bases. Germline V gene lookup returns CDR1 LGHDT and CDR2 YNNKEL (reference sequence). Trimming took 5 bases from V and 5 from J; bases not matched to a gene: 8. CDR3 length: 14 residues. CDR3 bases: TGTGCCAGCAGCATTTACCAGGGGGCCGACGAGCAGTACTTC. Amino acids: CASSIYQGADEQYF.

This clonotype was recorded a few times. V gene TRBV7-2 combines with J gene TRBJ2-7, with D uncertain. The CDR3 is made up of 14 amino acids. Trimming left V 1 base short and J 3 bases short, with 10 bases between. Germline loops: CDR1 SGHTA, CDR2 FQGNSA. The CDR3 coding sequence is TGTGCCAGCAGCTTAGATTTGATAAACTACGAGCAGTACTTC. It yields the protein CASSLDLINYEQYF.

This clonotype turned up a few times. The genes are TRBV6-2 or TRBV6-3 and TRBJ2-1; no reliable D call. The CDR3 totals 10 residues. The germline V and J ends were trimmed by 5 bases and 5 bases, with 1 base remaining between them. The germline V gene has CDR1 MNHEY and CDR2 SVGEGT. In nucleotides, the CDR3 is TGTGCCAGCAGTGACAATGAGCAGTTCTTC. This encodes CASSDNEQFF.